This is a list of T cell receptor beta chains from one sample in a study of blood T cell repertoires in COVID-19. The data were produced by immunoSEQ multiplex PCR, yet TCRdb's version contains in-frame clones alone and is incomplete. The table includes 250,000 or so clones, roughly four fifths detected once. The sequenced material came from peripheral blood. The origin of the receptors is a woman at least 80 years old with acute or convalescent COVID-19. CDR3s include the opening cysteine and the closing phenylalanine or tryptophan. Fields, in order: D gene, J gene, clone size, V gene, CDR3 DNA, CDR3 protein. A D gene is named only where the DNA matches it firmly. Rows give clone size only sometimes, using once, few, many, or a class for an expanded clone.

D gene: TRBD1; J gene: TRBJ2-7; clone size: -; V gene: TRBV3-1/TRBV3-2; CDR3 DNA: TGTGCCAGCAGCCATGCTGTGGTAGCGCCCGCAGGGGGCCGGTACGAGCAGTACTTC; CDR3 protein: CASSHAVVAPAGGRYEQYF
D gene: -; J gene: TRBJ2-7; clone size: -; V gene: TRBV15; CDR3 DNA: TGTGCCACCAGCAGAGACGGGGGTTCGGGCTACGAGCAGTACTTC; CDR3 protein: CATSRDGGSGYEQYF
D gene: -; J gene: TRBJ1-2; clone size: -; V gene: TRBV5-4; CDR3 DNA: TGTGCCAGCAGCCCGGCTTTTGGTGGAGGGTACTATGGCTACACCTTC; CDR3 protein: CASSPAFGGGYYGYTF
D gene: TRBD1; J gene: TRBJ1-4; clone size: few; V gene: TRBV5-5; CDR3 DNA: TGTGCCAGCAGCACGGGACAGGGGTGGAAACTGTTTTTT; CDR3 protein: CASSTGQGWKLFF
D gene: -; J gene: TRBJ1-2; clone size: -; V gene: TRBV29-1; CDR3 DNA: TGCAGCGTTGAGTGGGAGAGGATCAGTGATGGCTACACCTTC; CDR3 protein: CSVEWERISDGYTF
D gene: TRBD1; J gene: TRBJ1-2; clone size: -; V gene: TRBV4-2; CDR3 DNA: TGTGCCAGCAGCCAAGTGGCAGGGGGCTTCAGCTATGGCTACACCTTC; CDR3 protein: CASSQVAGGFSYGYTF
D gene: -; J gene: TRBJ2-2; clone size: -; V gene: TRBV7-2; CDR3 DNA: TGTGCCAGCAGCTCATACAGGCTCTCCGGGGAGCTGTTTTTT; CDR3 protein: CASSSYRLSGELFF
D gene: -; J gene: TRBJ1-1; clone size: -; V gene: TRBV19; CDR3 DNA: TGTGCCAGTAGTTCCTCGTTCGTCTTGAAGACAGGACAGAACACTGAAGCTTTCTTT; CDR3 protein: CASSSSFVLKTGQNTEAFF
D gene: -; J gene: TRBJ2-7; clone size: -; V gene: TRBV6-2/TRBV6-3; CDR3 DNA: TGTGCCAGCAGTCGCCAGGGCTACGAGCAGTACTTC; CDR3 protein: CASSRQGYEQYF
D gene: TRBD1; J gene: TRBJ1-6; clone size: -; V gene: TRBV19; CDR3 DNA: TGTGCCAGTTGGGACAGCTTAAATAATTCACCCCTCCACTTT; CDR3 protein: CASWDSLNNSPLHF
D gene: TRBD1; J gene: TRBJ2-3; clone size: -; V gene: TRBV28; CDR3 DNA: TGTGCCAGCAGCCCTGACAGGGGGATAGATACGCAGTATTTT; CDR3 protein: CASSPDRGIDTQYF
D gene: -; J gene: TRBJ1-1; clone size: few; V gene: TRBV2; CDR3 DNA: TGTGCCAGCAGCATGTCCGGACAGACTACTGAAGCTTTCTTT; CDR3 protein: CASSMSGQTTEAFF
D gene: -; J gene: TRBJ1-6; clone size: few; V gene: TRBV7-8; CDR3 DNA: TGTGCCAGCAGCTTAGGGAGGTACAGGGTGGTCGACAATTCACCCCTCCACTTT; CDR3 protein: CASSLGRYRVVDNSPLHF
D gene: TRBD2; J gene: TRBJ2-1; clone size: -; V gene: TRBV6-2/TRBV6-3; CDR3 DNA: TGTGCCAGCAGTTACGGGTCCAAACTAGCGCGACAGTTCTTC; CDR3 protein: CASSYGSKLARQFF
D gene: TRBD1; J gene: TRBJ2-7; clone size: -; V gene: TRBV13; CDR3 DNA: TGTGCCAGCACTAGACAGGGATCGAGGGACGAGCAGTACTTC; CDR3 protein: CASTRQGSRDEQYF
D gene: TRBD1; J gene: TRBJ1-1; clone size: few; V gene: TRBV5-6; CDR3 DNA: TGTGCCAGCAGCGGGACAGTGAACACTGAAGCTTTCTTT; CDR3 protein: CASSGTVNTEAFF
D gene: TRBD1; J gene: TRBJ1-6; clone size: -; V gene: TRBV6-1; CDR3 DNA: TGTGCCAGCAGTGAAAACAGGGGTAATTCACCCCTCCACTTT; CDR3 protein: CASSENRGNSPLHF
D gene: TRBD2; J gene: TRBJ2-1; clone size: -; V gene: TRBV25-1; CDR3 DNA: TGTGCCAGCAGGGGAACTAGCGGGAGTGCGTATGAGCAGTTCTTC; CDR3 protein: CASRGTSGSAYEQFF
D gene: -; J gene: TRBJ1-2; clone size: -; V gene: TRBV6-5; CDR3 DNA: TGTGCCAGCAATCACAGGTCCTCTGGCTACACCTTC; CDR3 protein: CASNHRSSGYTF
D gene: -; J gene: TRBJ2-1; clone size: -; V gene: TRBV6-2/TRBV6-3; CDR3 DNA: TGTGCCAGCAGTTATGAGAACAATGAGCAGTTCTTC; CDR3 protein: CASSYENNEQFF
D gene: -; J gene: TRBJ1-4; clone size: -; V gene: TRBV7-9; CDR3 DNA: TGTGCCAGCAGCTACACAGGGTTGGGGAATGAAAAACTGTTTTTT; CDR3 protein: CASSYTGLGNEKLFF
D gene: -; J gene: TRBJ1-5; clone size: few; V gene: TRBV7-9; CDR3 DNA: TGTGCCAGCAGCTTTCCATATCAGCCCCAGCATTTT; CDR3 protein: CASSFPYQPQHF
D gene: TRBD1; J gene: TRBJ2-1; clone size: -; V gene: TRBV5-1; CDR3 DNA: TGCGCCAGCAGCCATGGGACAGGGGGCAATGAGCAGTTCTTC; CDR3 protein: CASSHGTGGNEQFF
D gene: TRBD1; J gene: TRBJ1-1; clone size: -; V gene: TRBV7-8; CDR3 DNA: TGTGCCAGCAGCTTCACACCGGGACAGGGGAACACTGAAGCTTTCTTT; CDR3 protein: CASSFTPGQGNTEAFF
D gene: -; J gene: TRBJ1-2; clone size: -; V gene: TRBV4-2; CDR3 DNA: TGTGCCAGCAGCCAAGATCAGCCAGGGGATGGCTACACCTTC; CDR3 protein: CASSQDQPGDGYTF
D gene: TRBD2; J gene: TRBJ2-7; clone size: once; V gene: TRBV5-6; CDR3 DNA: TGTGCCAGCAGCCGAGTACTAGCGGGAGGAACCCGTTCCTACGAGCAGTACTTC; CDR3 protein: CASSRVLAGGTRSYEQYF
D gene: TRBD1; J gene: TRBJ1-5; clone size: -; V gene: TRBV7-6; CDR3 DNA: TGTGCCAGCAGCTTAGAACAGGGGACAAACAATCAGCCCCAGCATTTT; CDR3 protein: CASSLEQGTNNQPQHF